Listed here are 18 T cell receptor beta chains from one sample, sequenced in a study of PD-1 blockade in classical Hodgkin lymphoma. Data came from immunoSEQ multiplex PCR; TCRdb stores just in-frame clones and leaves some out. Of roughly 30,000 clones listed, roughly four fifths are singletons. The time point: cycle 4 day 1 (C4D1), after 5 to 7 weeks of nivolumab. Every patient relapsed after autologous stem cell transplantation, and brentuximab vedotin exposure varied. This specimen was peripheral blood mononuclear cells (PBMCs), taken before the fourth cycle of nivolumab. Receptors were obtained from a human donor with classical Hodgkin lymphoma.

The chain combines TRBV7-9 with TRBJ1-2; D is uncertain. The V end lost 3 bases, the J end lost 2 bases, and 7 bases lay between the germline ends. Germline CDR1 is SEHNR and CDR2 is FQNEAQ (reference sequence). This CDR3 has 13 residues. The CDR3 coding sequence is TGTGCCAGCAGCTTCGGCAGGAACTATGGCTACACCTTC. This codes for CASSFGRNYGYTF.

This clone was counted a few times. The rearrangement links TRBV6-1 to TRBJ1-5; tentative D call: TRBD1 (5 bases). There are 15 residues in the CDR3. Trimming left V 7 bases short and J 3 bases short, with 16 bases between. Germline-derived CDR1 and CDR2 are MNHNS and SASEGT. The CDR3 loop reads CASNPSRGYNQPQHF. CDR3 nucleotide sequence: TGTGCCAGCAACCCTTCCCGGGGGTACAATCAGCCCCAGCATTTT.

This chain joins TRBV10-3 and TRBJ1-2; a possible D gene is TRBD1 (6 bases). The CDR3 length is 14 residues. V was clipped by 2 bases and J by 4 bases, with 11 bases between them. Germline CDR1 and CDR2: ENHRY and SYGVKD. As DNA, the CDR3 is TGTGCCATCAGTGAGGGAGCAGGGGTCTATGGCTACACCTTC. Translating it yields CAISEGAGVYGYTF.

The CDR3 is CASSLEGLAGTDTQYF. Here the CDR3 DNA reads TGCGCCAGCAGCTTGGAGGGTCTAGCGGGCACAGATACGCAGTATTTT. This sequence joins TRBV5-1 and TRBJ2-3, with 7 bases that match TRBD2. This CDR3 has 16 residues. V trimming: 0 bases; J trimming: 1 base; junction bases outside the gene matches: 5. CDR1 SGHRS and CDR2 YFSETQ come from the germline V gene.

This clone showed up just once. DNA of the CDR3: TGTGCCAGCAGCTTAGGACTGCGAATGAACACTGAAGCTTTCTTT. It translates to CASSLGLRMNTEAFF. This chain connects TRBV7-2 to TRBJ1-1; D gene unclear. The length of the CDR3 is 15 residues. V was clipped by 1 base and J by 0 bases, with 9 bases between them. In germline, CDR1 is SGHTA, CDR2 FQGNSA.

Written as DNA, the CDR3 is TGTGCCAGCAGTTCCGGAGAAGCGGGCGTTTACGAGCAGTACTTC. It translates to CASSSGEAGVYEQYF. The V call is TRBV28, the J call TRBJ2-7, with D maybe TRBD2 (6 bases). V lost 4 bases and J lost 4, with 17 bases in between. This CDR3 spans 15 amino acids. CDR1 and CDR2 from the germline V gene are MDHEN and SYDVKM.

This chain connects TRBV6-5 to TRBJ2-5; 10 bases line up with TRBD2. The V gene end was trimmed by 4 bases and the J gene end by 2 bases; junction bases not matched to a gene: 4. Germline CDR1 and CDR2: MNHEY and SVGAGI. The CDR3 has 15 amino acids. This CDR3 is CASSLVAGGQETQYF. DNA of the CDR3: TGTGCCAGCAGTTTAGTAGCGGGAGGACAAGAGACCCAGTACTTC.

The chain is built from TRBV5-6 and TRBJ1-1; D remains ambiguous. CDR1 and CDR2 from the germline V gene are SGHDT and YYEEEE. This CDR3 is built from 14 residues. The germline V and J ends were trimmed by 0 bases and 0 bases, with 6 bases remaining between them. The CDR3 sequence is CASSLGVLNTEAFF. CDR3 in DNA: TGTGCCAGCAGCTTGGGCGTTCTGAACACTGAAGCTTTCTTT.

V gene TRBV19 combines with J gene TRBJ2-2, with D unresolved. The CDR3 contains 14 residues. Trimming pared 7 bases from V and 1 base from J, leaving 10 bases between. The germline V gene has CDR1 LNHDA and CDR2 SQIVND (reference sequence). The CDR3 DNA sequence: TGTGCCAGTACTCCCAGAAGGAACACCGGGGAGCTGTTTTTT. It codes for CASTPRRNTGELFF. The full variable domain, completed using reference TRBV19 and TRBJ2-2, is DGGITQSPKYLFRKEGQNVTLSCEQNLNHDAMYWYRQDPGQGLRLIYYSQIVNDFQKGDIAEGYSVSREKKESFPLTVTSAQKNPTAFYLCASTPRRNTGELFFGEGSRLTVL.

The chain links TRBV23-1 to TRBJ1-1; D gene uncertain. TRBV23-1 is known as an ORF, though its function is uncertain. Trimming took 6 bases from V and 6 from J, leaving 8 bases between them. This CDR3 spans 11 amino acids. CDR3 in DNA: TGCGCCAGCAGCACGGGATCTGAAGCTTTCTTT. It is translated as CASSTGSEAFF.

The chain combines TRBV27 with TRBJ1-2, with D possibly matching TRBD1 (6 bases). The germline V gene has CDR1 MNHEY and CDR2 SMNVEV (reference sequence). With 4 bases removed from V and 5 bases from J, the gap between germline ends came to 11 bases. This CDR3 is built from 13 residues. Here the CDR3 reads CASSSGQQYGYTF. The CDR3 DNA sequence: TGTGCCAGCAGTTCCGGACAGCAGTATGGCTACACCTTC.

V and J are TRBV28 and TRBJ1-1, with no clear D. Trimming removed 7 bases from V and 5 bases from J, with 14 bases in between. The germline V gene has CDR1 MDHEN and CDR2 SYDVKM. CDR3 length equals 13 residues. Here the CDR3 DNA reads TGTGCCAGCACCCCACTGTGGGTTACTGAAGCTTTCTTT. Its protein product is CASTPLWVTEAFF.

This clone has more than one count but fewer than ten. This chain uses TRBV20-1 with TRBJ1-1; D uncertain. The germline gives CDR1 DFQATT, CDR2 SNEGSKA (reference sequence). The V gene lost 5 bases and the J gene lost 7 bases, with 11 bases spanning the gap. This CDR3 has 11 residues. The CDR3 bases are TGCAGTGCTTTCCCCTGGGTTGAAGCTTTCTTT. Its protein product is CSAFPWVEAFF.

This clone has only one observation. The V call is TRBV5-6, the J call TRBJ1-4; D ambiguous. The CDR3 runs 14 residues. Trimming shortened V by 4 bases and J by 10 bases, and 17 bases separated the two germline ends. Germline V gene lookup returns CDR1 SGHDT and CDR2 YYEEEE. For the CDR3, the DNA is TGTGCCAGCAGCGAGGACCCGGGGAAGGGAAAACTGTTTTTT. As protein: CASSEDPGKGKLFF.

The chain joins TRBV28 to TRBJ1-1, with 9 bases aligning to TRBD1. CDR1 and CDR2 from the germline V gene are MDHEN and SYDVKM. V shed 3 bases, J shed 4 bases, and the junction held 6 bases outside the gene matches. CDR3 length: 15 amino acids. The CDR3 loop is CASSFQTGGGTEAFF. In nucleotides, the CDR3 is TGTGCCAGCAGTTTCCAGACAGGGGGTGGCACTGAAGCTTTCTTT.

The V gene is TRBV28, the J gene TRBJ2-1; D is perhaps TRBD1 (6 bases). This CDR3 region has 15 residues. CDR1 is MDHEN, CDR2 SYDVKM, per germline. Trimming stripped 6 bases from V and 1 base from J, with 13 bases between. CDR3 in amino acids: CASSTGTPSYNEQFF. In DNA form, the CDR3 reads TGTGCCAGCAGCACCGGGACACCTTCCTACAATGAGCAGTTCTTC.

Here the CDR3 reads CASSWRSGSYEQYF. As DNA, the CDR3 is TGTGCCAGCAGCTGGCGGAGCGGGAGCTACGAGCAGTACTTC. The genes are TRBV6-1 and TRBJ2-7, with 8 bases identical to TRBD2. The germline V gene has CDR1 MNHNS and CDR2 SASEGT. The CDR3 has 14 residues. Trimming removed 6 bases from V and 3 bases from J; junction bases left unmatched: 7.

This chain links TRBV4-1 with TRBJ2-7; 11 bases are shared with TRBD2. J was trimmed by 3 bases and V by 1 base; bases with no gene match: 5. In germline, CDR1 is MGHRA, CDR2 YSYEKL. The CDR3 runs 16 residues. The CDR3 DNA sequence: TGCGCCAGCAGCCAAGCGCTAGCGGGGGGCCTCTACGAGCAGTACGTC. Protein: CASSQALAGGLYEQYV.